The next 8 T cell receptor beta chains were all read from a single sample in a study of human T cells and chemical hapten exposure. Regarding time point: patch test 1, 2 weeks after DPC sensitization. The sample's treatment: therapeutic diphenylcyclopropenone sensitization with weekly scalp DPC. TCRdb re-called the RACE reads with MiXCR, one entry per CDR3 protein. The sample records 75,000 to 100,000 distinct CDR3 sequences, roughly a tenth being singletons. The sequences come from whole blood, collected in connection with sensitization to the hapten diphenylcyclopropenone (DPC). These receptors all come from a man in his forties or fifties with alopecia areata. Some clones in this sample may be carry-over from other donors' samples.

This clonotype has only a few counts. The V and J genes are TRBV11-2 and TRBJ2-7, with D uncertain. Trimming removed 5 bases from V and 2 bases from J, with 10 bases in between. The CDR3 covers 13 residues. Germline CDR1 SGHAT, CDR2 FQNNGV. CDR3 coding DNA: TGTGCCAGCAGCCTCCCAGGAACCTACGAGCAGTACTTC. As protein: CASSLPGTYEQYF.

V usage is TRBV6-5 and J usage is TRBJ2-7; D possibly corresponds to TRBD2 (6 bases). The V gene's germline CDR1 is MNHEY and CDR2 SVGAGI. This CDR3 region has 15 residues. Trimming removed 2 bases from V and 0 bases from J, with 11 bases in between. CDR3 sequence (DNA): TGTGCCAGCAGTTACGGTGCGGGAACCTCCTACGAGCAGTACTTC. Protein product: CASSYGAGTSYEQYF.

The chain combines TRBV6-2 or TRBV6-3 with TRBJ1-2; D ambiguous. Trimming pared 0 bases from V and 1 base from J, leaving 6 bases between. Germline values: CDR1 MNHEY, CDR2 SVGEGT. The CDR3 runs 14 residues. CDR3: CASSYSTLNYGYTF. Written as DNA, the CDR3 is TGTGCCAGCAGTTACTCGACACTTAACTATGGCTACACCTTC.

This clonotype was recorded many times. The chain is built from TRBV28 and TRBJ2-7; possible D gene TRBD1, 5 bases. The CDR3 length is 12 residues. Germline CDR1 is MDHEN and CDR2 is SYDVKM. V was shortened by 4 bases and J by 6 bases, with 10 bases between the two germline ends. Here the CDR3 DNA reads TGTGCCAGCAGTTCCTTGGGGCGCGAGCAGTACTTC. Protein product: CASSSLGREQYF.

This clonotype appeared a few times. The genes are TRBV7-9 and TRBJ2-1, with 9 bases lining up with TRBD2. Trimming removed 2 bases from V and 6 bases from J; junction bases left unmatched: 5. The CDR3 has 15 residues. CDR1 is SEHNR and CDR2 is FQNEAQ in the germline V gene (reference sequence). CDR3 DNA sequence: TGTGCCAGCAGCTTACAGAGCGGGAGGCTCAATGAGCAGTTCTTC. It yields the protein CASSLQSGRLNEQFF.

This clonotype was seen only a few times. The chain uses TRBV29-1 and TRBJ2-5; tentative D call: TRBD2 (5 bases). Germline V CDR1 and CDR2: SQVTM, ANQGSEA. The CDR3 extends over 15 amino acids. Trimming shortened V by 2 bases and J by 2 bases, and 15 bases separated the two germline ends. CDR3 in DNA: TGCAGCGTTGAACTCGCGGCGGGCCAACAAGAGACCCAGTACTTC. Protein product: CSVELAAGQQETQYF.

The chain uses TRBV4-3 and TRBJ1-1; D is ambiguous. The length of the CDR3 is 13 residues. Germline values: CDR1 LGHNA, CDR2 YSLEER. Trimming took 3 bases from V and 5 from J, leaving 10 bases between them. As DNA, the CDR3 is TGCGCCAGCAGCCACGACCCATATACTGAAGCTTTCTTT. This translates into CASSHDPYTEAFF.

The rearrangement joins TRBV19 to TRBJ2-3, with D tentatively TRBD1 (6 bases). Germline V gene lookup returns CDR1 LNHDA and CDR2 SQIVND (reference sequence). Trimming pared 5 bases from V and 5 bases from J, leaving 14 bases between. This CDR3 has 14 amino acids. This chain's CDR3 is CASSPGVSGDTQYF. CDR3 DNA sequence: TGTGCCAGTAGTCCAGGGGTCTCGGGAGATACGCAGTATTTT.